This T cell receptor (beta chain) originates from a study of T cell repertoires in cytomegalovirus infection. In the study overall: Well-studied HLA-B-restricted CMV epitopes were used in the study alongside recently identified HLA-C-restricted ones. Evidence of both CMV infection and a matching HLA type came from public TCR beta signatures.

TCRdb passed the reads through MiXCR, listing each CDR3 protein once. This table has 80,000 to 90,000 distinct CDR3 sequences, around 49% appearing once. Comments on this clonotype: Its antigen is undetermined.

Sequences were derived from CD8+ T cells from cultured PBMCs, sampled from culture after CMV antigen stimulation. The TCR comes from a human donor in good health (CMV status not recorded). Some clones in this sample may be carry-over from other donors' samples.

The CDR3 DNA reads TGTGCCAGCAGGTTAGGCCTCAACTACGAGCAGTACTTC. Its translation is CASRLGLNYEQYF. The chain is built from TRBV27 and TRBJ2-7; unclear D gene. CDR3 size: 13 residues. Germline lookup yields CDR1 MNHEY and CDR2 SMNVEV (reference sequence). The germline V and J ends were trimmed by 6 bases and 3 bases, with 12 bases remaining between them.